This T cell receptor beta chain was documented in a study of vaccination effects on CD4 cells after COVID-19. Regarding the study as a whole: There was only 1 of 255 vaccine-induced clones in healthy vaccinees that cross-reacted with common cold coronaviruses. Marked clonal contraction was seen in infection- and vaccine-induced clones late after vaccination.

Between days 9 and 11 of culture, CD4+ T cells were separated out. Neither prior SARS-CoV-2 infection nor positive nucleocapsid antibodies were present in the vaccine recipients. Produced via immunoSEQ multiplex PCR; TCRdb's table is partial and in-frame only. The sample holds 45,000 to 50,000 clones; 50% to 70% are singletons and the top ten take about 5%. Comments on this clone: Its antigen is not known.

The input for sequencing was CD4+ T cells from PBMCs cultured without peptide, taken before COVID-19 vaccination. This clonotype was obtained from a human donor who received a COVID-19 vaccine.

CDR3 amino acids: CASRLGEGTQYF. The CDR3 nucleotides read TGTGCCAGCAGATTGGGAGAGGGGACGCAGTATTTT. This sequence joins TRBV6-5 and TRBJ2-3, with D perhaps being TRBD1 or TRBD2 (5 bases each). CDR1 and CDR2 from the germline V gene are MNHEY and SVGAGI. The CDR3 totals 12 residues. Trimming removed 6 bases at V and 9 bases at J, with 13 bases between.